This TCR beta chain was sequenced for a study of blood T cells in healthy people across ages. Overall study findings and caveats: The study regarded diversity estimates from one million T cells as underestimates. Reliance upon unsorted PBMCs precluded definitive naive versus antigen-experienced comparison.

Through a sample-barcoded 5' primer and a J-beta primer mix, a second PCR was run for roughly 6 to 12 cycles. TCRdb itself ran the 5' RACE reads through MiXCR, one entry per CDR3 protein. The profile shows 980,000 or so distinct CDR3 sequences, roughly 50% of them singletons. V shed 5 bases and J shed 3 bases, with 8 bases lying between them. Germline assignment: CDR1 SGHTA and CDR2 FQGNSA. This CDR3 spans 12 amino acids. In the case of this clonotype: The antigen is unknown.

The sample consisted of blood. The rearrangement joins TRBV7-2 to TRBJ2-7; D is uncertain. The receptor comes from a man aged 25 to 40 in good health. The CDR3 is CASSEDGYEQYF. In DNA, the CDR3 is TGTGCCAGCAGCGAGGACGGCTACGAGCAGTACTTC.